Each of the 19 T cell receptor beta chains below was sequenced from the same sample in a study of T cell changes during pregnancy in multiple sclerosis. Generated by immunoSEQ multiplex PCR, the TCRdb table keeps only in-frame clones and is missing some. The sample consists of some 85,000 clones, 85% to 95% of them appearing once. The sequenced sample was peripheral blood, obtained in the third trimester of pregnancy. These TCRs come from a female donor with multiple sclerosis, enrolled in a pregnancy study.

This clone was seen a single time. The J gene is TRBJ2-3, the V gene TRBV7-6; D might be TRBD1 (5 bases). This CDR3 is built from 15 residues. V lost 10 bases and J 2 bases, leaving 19 bases between the germline ends. In germline, CDR1 is SGHVS, CDR2 FNYEAQ. The CDR3 bases are TGTGCCACCAGGGTCCAGGCCACCACCACAGATACGCAGTATTTT. Its translation is CATRVQATTTDTQYF. Using reference TRBV7-6 and TRBJ2-3 for the parts outside the CDR3, the full variable domain is GAGVSQSPRYKVTKRGQDVALRCDPISGHVSLYWYRQALGQGPEFLTYFNYEAQQDKSGLPNDRFSAERPEGSISTLTIQRTEQRDSAMYRCATRVQATTTDTQYFGPGTRLTVL.

V gene TRBV6-5 combines with J gene TRBJ1-2; 10 bases align to TRBD1. The CDR3 is 15 amino acids. The ends lost 5 bases at V and 3 bases at J; junction bases unmatched: 6. Looked up from germline, CDR1 is MNHEY and CDR2 is SVGAGI. CDR3 nucleotides: TGTGCCAGCAGTGGGACAGGGGCTATAGACTATGGCTACACCTTC. Translation: CASSGTGAIDYGYTF.

This sequence joins TRBV11-1 and TRBJ2-3; 8 bases map to TRBD1. Germline loops: CDR1 SGHAT, CDR2 FQDESV (reference sequence). The CDR3 consists of 15 residues. V shed 5 bases and J 4 bases; nucleotides not matched to a gene: 8. Here the CDR3 DNA reads TGTGCCAGCAGCGCCGGGACAGGAGAGGCAGATACGCAGTATTTT. It specifies CASSAGTGEADTQYF.

CDR3 DNA sequence: TGCGCCAGCAGCTTGGGACTAGCGGGAGGGTCTGCCGGGGCAGATACGCAGTATTTT. This codes for CASSLGLAGGSAGADTQYF. The V call is TRBV5-1, the J call TRBJ2-3, with TRBD2 matching 14 bases. Trimming cost V 0 bases and J 4 bases; bases outside gene matches: 10. Germline V CDR1 and CDR2: SGHRS, YFSETQ. This CDR3 is 19 amino acids long. Together with reference TRBV5-1 and TRBJ2-3, the CDR3 gives the full variable domain: KAGVTQTPRYLIKTRGQQVTLSCSPISGHRSVSWYQQTPGQGLQFLFEYFSETQRNKGNFPGRFSGRQFSNSRSEMNVSTLELGDSALYLCASSLGLAGGSAGADTQYFGPGTRLTVL.

Here the CDR3 reads CASSPTRTGGGSTEAFF. The DNA of the CDR3 is TGCGCCAGCAGCCCAACAAGGACAGGGGGCGGGAGCACTGAAGCTTTCTTT. This chain links TRBV5-1 with TRBJ1-1, with 11 bases identical to TRBD1. The germline V gene encodes CDR1 SGHRS and CDR2 YFSETQ. Trimming cost V 4 bases and J 4 bases; bases outside gene matches: 12. The CDR3 covers 17 residues.

This clone has a single count. V and J are TRBV6-1 and TRBJ2-7; D possibly corresponds to TRBD1 (6 bases). There are 15 residues in the CDR3. V lost 0 bases and J lost 7, with 16 bases in between. Germline lookup yields CDR1 MNHNS and CDR2 SASEGT. The CDR3 bases are TGTGCCAGCAGTGAAGCGACTTGGGTCAGGGGAGAGCAGTACTTC. The encoded protein is CASSEATWVRGEQYF.

The sample holds one count of this clone. The CDR3 DNA reads TGTGCCAGCAGTTCCCGCGGACAGGGCCCCCCGGGGTTCTTC. Amino acids: CASSSRGQGPPGFF. The chain combines TRBV6-5 with TRBJ2-1, with 8 positions matching TRBD1. V gave up 4 bases and J gave up 15 bases; unmatched junction bases: 14. CDR1 and CDR2 (germline): MNHEY, SVGAGI. The CDR3 has 14 amino acids.

The J gene is TRBJ1-1, the V gene TRBV18; the D gene is possibly TRBD1 (6 bases). Germline V lookup: CDR1 KGHSH, CDR2 LQKENI. Trimming removed 2 bases from V and 4 bases from J, with 8 bases in between. The CDR3 extends over 13 amino acids. The DNA for the CDR3 is TGTGCCAGCTCACCAAAAGGGGGCACTGAAGCTTTCTTT. This codes for CASSPKGGTEAFF.

The chain has TRBV5-1 and TRBJ1-2; 7 bases line up with TRBD1. The germline V gene encodes CDR1 SGHRS and CDR2 YFSETQ. The ends lost 2 bases at V and 4 bases at J; junction bases unmatched: 11. The CDR3 has 16 amino acids. The CDR3 coding sequence is TGCGCCAGCAGCTTAAAGCCGGGACAGATAACCTATGGCTACACCTTC. Encoded protein: CASSLKPGQITYGYTF.

The chain uses TRBV9 and TRBJ2-3; TRBD2 matches 12 bases. Germline V CDR1 and CDR2: SGDLS, YYNGEE. Trimming removed 4 bases from V and 2 bases from J; junction bases left unmatched: 5. The CDR3 has 16 amino acids. The CDR3, as DNA: TGTGCCAGCAGCCCAGGACTAGCGGGGATCACAGATACGCAGTATTTT. It encodes CASSPGLAGITDTQYF.

The chain employs TRBV7-8 and TRBJ2-1; 10 bases map to TRBD2. Trimming took 5 bases from V and 6 from J; bases not matched to a gene: 16. Germline values: CDR1 SGHVS, CDR2 FQNEAQ. The CDR3 consists of 18 residues. CDR3 residues: CASSQARVLAGLSNEQFF. In DNA, the CDR3 is TGTGCCAGCAGCCAAGCACGGGTACTAGCGGGACTGTCCAATGAGCAGTTCTTC.

The chain combines TRBV15 with TRBJ1-5, with D perhaps matching TRBD1 (6 bases). CDR3 length: 19 amino acids. Trimming cost V 0 bases and J 2 bases, with 20 bases left between them. Germline V CDR1 and CDR2: LNHNV, YYDKDF (reference sequence). The CDR3 coding sequence is TGTGCCACCAGCAGAGATCCGTGGACAGCACGAATGGGCAATCAGCCCCAGCATTTT. Its protein product is CATSRDPWTARMGNQPQHF.

The V call is TRBV27, the J call TRBJ2-7; 8 nucleotides align to TRBD1. J gave up 0 bases and V 4 bases, and 5 bases lay outside the gene matches. Germline assignment: CDR1 MNHEY and CDR2 SMNVEV (reference sequence). The CDR3 sequence is 15 residues long. The CDR3 here is CASSWTGRVSYEQYF. In nucleotides, the CDR3 is TGTGCCAGCAGTTGGACAGGGCGGGTCTCCTACGAGCAGTACTTC.

V gene TRBV4-1 combines with J gene TRBJ2-2, with D uncertain. CDR1 is MGHRA, CDR2 YSYEKL, per germline. V lost 1 base to trimming and J lost 5 bases, with 11 bases between them. The CDR3 sequence is 15 residues long. The CDR3 coding sequence is TGCGCCAGCAGCCAAGGGGTTGCACAGACCGGGGAGCTGTTTTTT. Its translation: CASSQGVAQTGELFF.

This sequence joins TRBV9 and TRBJ1-2; D not certain. Germline CDR1 and CDR2: SGDLS and YYNGEE. The CDR3 consists of 17 residues. Between the trimmed V and J ends, which lost 1 base and 4 bases, there was a span of 20 bases. The DNA of the CDR3 is TGTGCCAGCAGCGTAACCCAAACGGCTACTATCACCTATGGCTACACCTTC. It translates to CASSVTQTATITYGYTF.

The V call is TRBV11-2, the J call TRBJ2-7; D gene ambiguous. The V gene's germline CDR1 is SGHAT and CDR2 FQNNGV. The CDR3 covers 15 residues. V lost 1 base to trimming and J lost 0 bases, with 10 bases between them. CDR3 sequence reads: CASSLVRRSSYEQYF. The CDR3 coding sequence is TGTGCCAGCAGCTTAGTCCGGCGGAGCTCCTACGAGCAGTACTTC.

This clone was recorded once. The chain employs TRBV28 and TRBJ2-3; TRBD2 agrees at 10 bases. The V and J ends lost 7 bases and 7 bases, in that order; junction bases with no gene match: 14. The CDR3 consists of 16 residues. CDR1 and CDR2 (germline): MDHEN, SYDVKM. The CDR3: CASTSPASGRVNTQYF. The CDR3, as DNA: TGTGCCAGCACGAGTCCGGCCAGCGGGAGGGTTAATACGCAGTATTTT.

The chain carries TRBV7-8 and TRBJ1-5, with no clear D. This CDR3 is built from 17 residues. V was clipped by 4 bases and J by 1 base, with 17 bases between them. Germline CDR1 is SGHVS and CDR2 is FQNEAQ. CDR3 sequence: CASSSGEGYRSNQPQHF. CDR3 nucleotides: TGTGCCAGCAGCTCGGGAGAGGGTTATCGGAGCAATCAGCCCCAGCATTTT.

The chain uses TRBV10-3 and TRBJ1-4; 12 bases map to TRBD1. The V gene's germline CDR1 is ENHRY and CDR2 SYGVKD. The CDR3 length is 17 residues. J gave up 2 bases and V 2 bases, and 3 bases lay outside the gene matches. The CDR3 DNA is TGTGCCATCAGTGAGGGGACAGGGGGCTGGACTAATGAAAAACTGTTTTTT. This gives the protein CAISEGTGGWTNEKLFF.